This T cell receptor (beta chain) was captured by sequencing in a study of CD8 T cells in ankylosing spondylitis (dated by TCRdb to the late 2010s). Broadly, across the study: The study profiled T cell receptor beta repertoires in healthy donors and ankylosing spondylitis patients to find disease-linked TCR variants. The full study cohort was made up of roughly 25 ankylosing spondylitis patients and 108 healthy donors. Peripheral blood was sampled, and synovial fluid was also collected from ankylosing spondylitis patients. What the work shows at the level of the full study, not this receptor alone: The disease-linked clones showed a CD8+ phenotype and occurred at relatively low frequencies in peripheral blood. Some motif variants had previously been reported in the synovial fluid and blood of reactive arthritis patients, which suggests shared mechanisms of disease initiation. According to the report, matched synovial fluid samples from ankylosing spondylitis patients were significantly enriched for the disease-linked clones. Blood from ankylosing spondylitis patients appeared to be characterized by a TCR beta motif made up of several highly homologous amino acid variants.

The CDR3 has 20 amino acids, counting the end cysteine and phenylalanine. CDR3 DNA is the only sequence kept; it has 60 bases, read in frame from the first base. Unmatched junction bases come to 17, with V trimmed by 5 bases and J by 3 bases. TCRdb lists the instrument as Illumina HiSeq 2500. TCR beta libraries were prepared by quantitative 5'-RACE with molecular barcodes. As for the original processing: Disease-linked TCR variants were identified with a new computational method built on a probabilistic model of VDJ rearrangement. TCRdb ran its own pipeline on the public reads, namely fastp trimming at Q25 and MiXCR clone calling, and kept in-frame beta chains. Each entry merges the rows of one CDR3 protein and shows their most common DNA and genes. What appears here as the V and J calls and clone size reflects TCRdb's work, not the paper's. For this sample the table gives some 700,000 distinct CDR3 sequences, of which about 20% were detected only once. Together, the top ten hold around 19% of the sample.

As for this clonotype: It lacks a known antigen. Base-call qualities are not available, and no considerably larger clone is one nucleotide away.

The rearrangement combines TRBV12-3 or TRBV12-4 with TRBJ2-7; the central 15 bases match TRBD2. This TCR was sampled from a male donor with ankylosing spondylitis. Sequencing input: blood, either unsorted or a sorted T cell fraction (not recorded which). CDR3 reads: CASSDSSGRTSGRALYEQYF. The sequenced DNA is TGTGCCAGCAGTGACTCATCAGGGAGGACTAGCGGGAGGGCCCTCTACGAGCAGTACTTC.